This TCR beta chain was captured by sequencing in a study of patients and donors after allogeneic stem cell transplantation. This clonotype has just a few counts. TCRdb passed the RT-PCR reads through MiXCR, listing each CDR3 protein once. This table holds about 200,000 distinct CDR3 sequences, about 40% found once. The ends lost 7 bases at V and 2 bases at J; junction bases unmatched: 10. The CDR3 length is 16 residues. Germline CDR1 is MNHEY and CDR2 is SMNVEV (reference sequence). The sequencing input was blood, either unsorted or a sorted T cell fraction (not recorded which). V usage is TRBV27 and J usage is TRBJ2-5; 10 bases agree with TRBD2. The TCR sequence derives from a human donor who was either an allogeneic HSCT recipient or a stem cell or donor lymphocyte infusion donor (not recorded which). It is not recorded whose cells these are; they may come from a transplant donor. The CDR3 coding sequence is TGTGCCAGCAACCCCAGCGGGAGGGCTTGGCAAGAGACCCAGTACTTC. It is translated as CASNPSGRAWQETQYF.